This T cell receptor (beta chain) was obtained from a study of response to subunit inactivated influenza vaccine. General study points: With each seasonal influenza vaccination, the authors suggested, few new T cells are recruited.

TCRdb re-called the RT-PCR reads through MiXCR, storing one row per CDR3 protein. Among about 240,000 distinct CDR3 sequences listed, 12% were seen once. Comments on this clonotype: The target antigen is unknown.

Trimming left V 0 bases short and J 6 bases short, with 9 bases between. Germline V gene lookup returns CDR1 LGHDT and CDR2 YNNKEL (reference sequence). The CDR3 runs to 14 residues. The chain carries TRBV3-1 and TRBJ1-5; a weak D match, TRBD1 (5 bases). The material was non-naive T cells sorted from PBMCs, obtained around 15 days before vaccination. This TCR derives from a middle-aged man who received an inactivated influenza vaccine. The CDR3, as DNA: TGTGCCAGCAGCCAAGATCAGGGTTTTCAGCCCCAGCATTTT. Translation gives CASSQDQGFQPQHF.